The 7 T cell receptor beta chains given below trace back to one sample, sequenced in a study of neurological immune-mediated disorders. TCRdb passed the 5' RACE reads through MiXCR, listing each CDR3 protein once. The sample has approximately 100,000 distinct CDR3 sequences, around 3.6% seen once; the top ten hold around 3.1%. Sequencing was carried out using PBMCs. The source is a woman aged 45-59 years with multiple sclerosis.

As concerns this clonotype: A read error may be the cause here, since a much bigger clone is one base away. The chain carries TRBV6-2 or TRBV6-3 and TRBJ2-2, with D unresolved. Looked up from germline, CDR1 is MNHEY and CDR2 is SVGEGT. The CDR3 loop spans 14 amino acids. Trimming pared 6 bases from V and 5 bases from J, leaving 13 bases between. The CDR3 loop is CASSYLLETGELFF. As DNA, the CDR3 is TGTGCCAGCAGCTACCTTCTGGAGACCGGGGAGCTGTTTTTT.

This clonotype appeared many times. This chain uses TRBV27 with TRBJ2-1; D may be TRBD1 or TRBD2 (5 bases each). Per germline, CDR1 MNHEY and CDR2 SMNVEV (reference sequence). With 7 bases removed from V and 5 bases from J, the gap between germline ends came to 15 bases. The CDR3 is made up of 14 amino acids. CDR3 coding DNA: TGTGCCAGCACCAGGGCGGGTCTGAACAATGAGCAGTTCTTC. This encodes CASTRAGLNNEQFF.

At least ten counts were recorded for this clonotype. The genes are TRBV5-1 and TRBJ2-3; TRBD1 matches at 9 bases. From germline, CDR1 is SGHRS and CDR2 YFSETQ. The junction had 15 bases not matched to a gene; V was cut back by 4 bases and J by 3 bases. The CDR3 covers 18 residues. The CDR3 reads CASSPARKGTGRTDTQYF. CDR3 in DNA: TGCGCCAGCAGCCCGGCACGAAAAGGGACAGGGAGAACAGATACGCAGTATTTT.

This clonotype was seen more than once but under ten times. The CDR3 sequence is CASSRGAANSPLHF. The CDR3 nucleotides read TGTGCCAGCAGCCGGGGGGCGGCGAATTCACCCCTCCACTTT. The chain joins TRBV7-6 to TRBJ1-6; a weak D match, TRBD1 (6 bases). This CDR3 is 14 amino acids long. Germline lookup yields CDR1 SGHVS and CDR2 FNYEAQ. Trimming stripped 5 bases from V and 7 bases from J, with 12 bases between.

This clonotype was observed at least ten times. The rearrangement links TRBV6-5 to TRBJ1-2, with D maybe TRBD1 (6 bases). Trimming took 2 bases from V and 3 from J, leaving 10 bases between them. CDR1 and CDR2 (germline): MNHEY, SVGAGI. This CDR3 has 14 residues. The CDR3 DNA sequence: TGTGCCAGCAGTTACCGCGGGACACACTATGGCTACACCTTC. Amino acids: CASSYRGTHYGYTF.

The table lists this clonotype with many counts. This rearrangement joins TRBV12-3 or TRBV12-4 to TRBJ1-5; no clear D gene. The V end lost 6 bases, the J end lost 2 bases, and 14 bases lay between the germline ends. This CDR3 has 15 amino acids. The CDR3 protein is CASSRLGKGNQPQHF. DNA of the CDR3: TGTGCCAGCAGCCGCCTGGGGAAAGGCAATCAGCCCCAGCATTTT.

This clonotype was detected ten times or more. The chain recombines TRBV7-9 with TRBJ1-5; D is uncertain. The CDR3 covers 14 residues. Germline V CDR1 and CDR2: SEHNR, FQNEAQ (reference sequence). Between the trimmed V and J ends, which lost 6 bases and 2 bases, there was a span of 11 bases. This CDR3 is CASSQGWGNQPQHF. CDR3 nucleotides: TGTGCCAGCAGTCAAGGGTGGGGCAATCAGCCCCAGCATTTT.